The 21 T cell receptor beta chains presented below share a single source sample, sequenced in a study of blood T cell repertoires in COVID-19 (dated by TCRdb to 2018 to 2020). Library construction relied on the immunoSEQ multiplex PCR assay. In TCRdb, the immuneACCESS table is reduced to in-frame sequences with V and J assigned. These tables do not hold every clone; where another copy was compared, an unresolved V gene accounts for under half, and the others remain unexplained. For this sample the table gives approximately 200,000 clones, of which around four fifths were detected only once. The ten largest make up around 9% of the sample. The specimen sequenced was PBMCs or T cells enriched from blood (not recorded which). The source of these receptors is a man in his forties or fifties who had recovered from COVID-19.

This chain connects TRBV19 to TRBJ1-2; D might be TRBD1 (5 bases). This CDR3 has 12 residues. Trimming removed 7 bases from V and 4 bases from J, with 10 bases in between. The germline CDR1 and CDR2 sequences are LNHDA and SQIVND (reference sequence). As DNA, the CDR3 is TGTGCCAGTACTACAGGCAGCTATGGCTACACCTTC. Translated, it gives CASTTGSYGYTF.

The CDR3: CASSSLGQYGYTF. The CDR3 nucleotides read TGTGCCAGCAGTTCTCTAGGACAGTATGGCTACACCTTC. The rearrangement joins TRBV6-5 to TRBJ1-2, with D maybe TRBD1 (6 bases). V was shortened by 4 bases and J by 5 bases, with 11 bases between the two germline ends. The CDR3 loop spans 13 amino acids. Germline CDR1 is MNHEY and CDR2 is SVGAGI.

This CDR3 reads CASSRQGARYEQYF. CDR3 bases: TGTGCCAGCAGCCGACAGGGGGCTCGCTACGAGCAGTACTTC. The V gene is TRBV3-1 (or the pseudogene TRBV3-2), the J gene TRBJ2-7; the match to TRBD1 covers 10 bases. Trimming cost V 4 bases and J 3 bases; bases outside gene matches: 3. This CDR3 is built from 14 residues. CDR1 is LGHDT and CDR2 is YNNKEL in the germline V gene (reference sequence).

The CDR3 DNA follows: TGTGCCAGCAGCGTGACGGGGGGTGGCTCACCCCTCCACTTT. It specifies CASSVTGGGSPLHF. The V and J genes are TRBV9 and TRBJ1-6, with D tentatively TRBD1 (5 bases). The V gene lost 2 bases and the J gene lost 10 bases, with 13 bases spanning the gap. The CDR3 covers 14 residues. Germline V gene sequence: CDR1 SGDLS, CDR2 YYNGEE.

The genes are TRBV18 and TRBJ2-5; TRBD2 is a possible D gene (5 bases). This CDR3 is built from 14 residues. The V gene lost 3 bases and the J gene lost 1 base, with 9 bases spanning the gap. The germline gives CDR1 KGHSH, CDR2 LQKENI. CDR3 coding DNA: TGTGCCAGCTCACCTCCGGGAACCCAAGAGACCCAGTACTTC. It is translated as CASSPPGTQETQYF.

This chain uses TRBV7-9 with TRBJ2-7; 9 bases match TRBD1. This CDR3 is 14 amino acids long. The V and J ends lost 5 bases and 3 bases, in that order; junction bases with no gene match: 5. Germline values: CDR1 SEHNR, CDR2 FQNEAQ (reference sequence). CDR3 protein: CASSPRGQGYEQYF. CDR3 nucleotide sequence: TGTGCCAGCAGCCCAAGGGGACAGGGCTACGAGCAGTACTTC.

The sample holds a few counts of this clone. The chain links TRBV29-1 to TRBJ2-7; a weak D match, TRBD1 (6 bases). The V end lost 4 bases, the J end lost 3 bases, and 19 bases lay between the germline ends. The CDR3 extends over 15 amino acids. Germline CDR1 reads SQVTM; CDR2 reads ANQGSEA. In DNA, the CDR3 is TGCAGCGTTGGCACCTCGGACAGACTTCGCTACGAGCAGTACTTC. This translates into CSVGTSDRLRYEQYF.

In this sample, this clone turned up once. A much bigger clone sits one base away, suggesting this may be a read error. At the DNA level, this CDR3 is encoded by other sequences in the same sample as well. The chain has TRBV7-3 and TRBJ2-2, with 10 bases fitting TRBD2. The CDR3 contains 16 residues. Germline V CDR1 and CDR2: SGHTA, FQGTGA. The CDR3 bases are TGCGCCAGCAGCAAGCGGGGGGGCCGCGACACCGGGGAGCTGTTTTTT. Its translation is CASSKRGGRDTGELFF.

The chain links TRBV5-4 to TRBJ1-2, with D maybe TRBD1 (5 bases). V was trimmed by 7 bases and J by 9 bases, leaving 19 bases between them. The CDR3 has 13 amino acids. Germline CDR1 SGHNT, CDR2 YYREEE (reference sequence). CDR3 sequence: CASEEWGGISYTF. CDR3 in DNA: TGTGCCAGCGAGGAGTGGGGGGGTATCAGCTACACCTTC.

Here the CDR3 DNA reads TGTGCCAGTAGTATTGGGCGGGGCCAAGAGACCCAGTACTTC. Encoded protein: CASSIGRGQETQYF. The chain combines TRBV19 with TRBJ2-5; tentative D call: TRBD2 (6 bases). CDR1 and CDR2 from the germline V gene are LNHDA and SQIVND (reference sequence). The ends were cut back, 3 bases at V and 1 base at J, with 9 bases in the middle. The CDR3 is 14 residues long.

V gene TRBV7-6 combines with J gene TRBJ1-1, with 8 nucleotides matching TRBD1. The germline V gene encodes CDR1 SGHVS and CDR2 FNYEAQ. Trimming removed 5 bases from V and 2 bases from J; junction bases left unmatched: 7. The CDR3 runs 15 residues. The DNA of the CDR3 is TGTGCCAGCAGCGAAACAGGGGGGGGAAACACTGAAGCTTTCTTT. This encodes CASSETGGGNTEAFF.

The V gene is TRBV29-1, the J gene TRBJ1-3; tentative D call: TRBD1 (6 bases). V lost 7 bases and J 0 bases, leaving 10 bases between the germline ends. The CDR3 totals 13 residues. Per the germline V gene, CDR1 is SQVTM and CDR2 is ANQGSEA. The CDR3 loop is CSAADSSGNTIYF. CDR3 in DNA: TGCAGCGCTGCGGACAGCTCTGGAAACACCATATATTTT.

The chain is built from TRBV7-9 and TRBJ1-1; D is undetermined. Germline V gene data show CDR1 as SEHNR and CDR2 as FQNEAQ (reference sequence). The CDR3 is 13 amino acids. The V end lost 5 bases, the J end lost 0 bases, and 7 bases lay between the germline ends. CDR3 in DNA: TGTGCCAGCAGCCGTGGAGTGAACACTGAAGCTTTCTTT. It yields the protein CASSRGVNTEAFF.

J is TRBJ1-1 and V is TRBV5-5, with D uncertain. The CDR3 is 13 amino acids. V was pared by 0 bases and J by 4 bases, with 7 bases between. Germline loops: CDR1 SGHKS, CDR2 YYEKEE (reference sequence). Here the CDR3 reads CASSLGSITEAFF. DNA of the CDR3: TGTGCCAGCAGCTTGGGGAGTATCACTGAAGCTTTCTTT. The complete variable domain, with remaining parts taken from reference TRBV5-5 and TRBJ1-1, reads DAGVTQSPTHLIKTRGQQVTLRCSPISGHKSVSWYQQVLGQGPQFIFQYYEKEERGRGNFPDRFSARQFPNYSSELNVNALLLGDSALYLCASSLGSITEAFFGQGTRLTVV.

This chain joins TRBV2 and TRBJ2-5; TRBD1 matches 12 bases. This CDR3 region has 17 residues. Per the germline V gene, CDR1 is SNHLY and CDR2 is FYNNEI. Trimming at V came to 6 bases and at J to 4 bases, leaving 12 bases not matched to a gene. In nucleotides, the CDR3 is TGTGCCAGCAGGCGCCGGGACAGGGGGCTAGGGGGAGAGACCCAGTACTTC. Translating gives CASRRRDRGLGGETQYF.

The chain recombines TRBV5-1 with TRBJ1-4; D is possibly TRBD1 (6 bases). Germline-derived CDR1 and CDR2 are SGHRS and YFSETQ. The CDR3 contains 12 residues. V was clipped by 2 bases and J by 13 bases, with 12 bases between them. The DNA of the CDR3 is TGCGCCAGCAGCTTCACAGGGTTAGGACTGTTTTTT. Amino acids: CASSFTGLGLFF.

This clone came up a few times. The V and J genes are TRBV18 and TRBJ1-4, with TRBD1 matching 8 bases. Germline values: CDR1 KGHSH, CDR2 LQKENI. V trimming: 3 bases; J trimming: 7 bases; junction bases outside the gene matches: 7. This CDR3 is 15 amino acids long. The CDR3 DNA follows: TGTGCCAGCTCACCGGGACAGGAAATTGGTGAAAAACTGTTTTTT. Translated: CASSPGQEIGEKLFF.

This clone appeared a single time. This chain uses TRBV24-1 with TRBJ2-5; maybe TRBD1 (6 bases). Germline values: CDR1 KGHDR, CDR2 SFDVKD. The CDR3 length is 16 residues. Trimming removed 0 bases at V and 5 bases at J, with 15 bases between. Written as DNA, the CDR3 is TGTGCCACCAGTGATTTGCACTCTCAGGGGCTGGAGACCCAGTACTTC. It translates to CATSDLHSQGLETQYF.

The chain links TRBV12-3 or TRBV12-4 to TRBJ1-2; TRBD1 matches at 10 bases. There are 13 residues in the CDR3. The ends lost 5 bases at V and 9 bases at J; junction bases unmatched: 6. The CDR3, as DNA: TGTGCCAGCAGTCTAGGACAGGGGGGTAGCTACACCTTC. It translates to CASSLGQGGSYTF.

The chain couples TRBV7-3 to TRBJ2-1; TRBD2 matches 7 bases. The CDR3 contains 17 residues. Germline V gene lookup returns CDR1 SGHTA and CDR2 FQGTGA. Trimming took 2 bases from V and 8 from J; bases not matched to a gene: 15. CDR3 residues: CASSLGDGEGGRYEQFF. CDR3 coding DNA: TGTGCCAGCAGCTTAGGTGATGGGGAGGGTGGCCGTTATGAGCAGTTCTTC. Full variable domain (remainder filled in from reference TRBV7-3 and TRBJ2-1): GAGVSQTPSNKVTEKGKYVELRCDPISGHTALYWYRQSLGQGPEFLIYFQGTGAADDSGLPNDRFFAVRPEGSVSTLKIQRTERGDSAVYLCASSLGDGEGGRYEQFFGPGTRLTVL.

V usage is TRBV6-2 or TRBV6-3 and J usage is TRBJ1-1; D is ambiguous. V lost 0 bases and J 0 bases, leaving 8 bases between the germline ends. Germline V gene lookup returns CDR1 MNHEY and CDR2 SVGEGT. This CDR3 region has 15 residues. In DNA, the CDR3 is TGTGCCAGCAGTTACTCATTCACTTTGAACACTGAAGCTTTCTTT. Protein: CASSYSFTLNTEAFF.